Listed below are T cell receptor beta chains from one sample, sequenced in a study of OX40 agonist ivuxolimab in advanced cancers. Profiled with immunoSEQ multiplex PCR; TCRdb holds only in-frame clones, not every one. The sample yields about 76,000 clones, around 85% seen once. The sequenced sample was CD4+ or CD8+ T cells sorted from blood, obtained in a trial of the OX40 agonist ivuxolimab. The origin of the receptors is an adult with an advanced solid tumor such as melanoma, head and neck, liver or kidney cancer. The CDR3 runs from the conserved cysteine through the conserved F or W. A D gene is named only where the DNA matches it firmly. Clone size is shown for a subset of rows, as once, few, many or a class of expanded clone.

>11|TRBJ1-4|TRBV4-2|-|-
TGTGCCAGCAGCCTTATGGGGGGGCTGTTTTTT
CASSLMGGLFF
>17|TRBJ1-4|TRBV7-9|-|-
TGTGCCAGCAGCTTCTCCAGGCTCGGGGCAACTAATGAAAAACTGTTTTTT
CASSFSRLGATNEKLFF
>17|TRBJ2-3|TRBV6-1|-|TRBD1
TGTGCCAGCAGTGTGGCAGTACAGGGGGCGAGGCCAGATACGCAGTATTTT
CASSVAVQGARPDTQYF
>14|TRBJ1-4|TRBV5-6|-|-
TGTGCCAGCAGTACCGGGGTAACTAATGAAAAACTGTTTTTT
CASSTGVTNEKLFF
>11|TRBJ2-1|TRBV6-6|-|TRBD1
TGTGCCAGCAGTCCGGACAGGGTAAATTTCTTC
CASSPDRVNFF
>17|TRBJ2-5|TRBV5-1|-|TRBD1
TGCGCCAGCAGCTTGGCGTCAGGGGGCGGGATATGGGAGACCCAGTACTTC
CASSLASGGGIWETQYF
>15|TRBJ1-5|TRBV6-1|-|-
TGTGCCAGCAGTCCGGCATCGGGGAGCAATCAGCCCCAGCATTTT
CASSPASGSNQPQHF
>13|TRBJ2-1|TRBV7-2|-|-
TGTGCCAGCAGCTCCGACAGGCTCAATGAGCAGTTCTTC
CASSSDRLNEQFF
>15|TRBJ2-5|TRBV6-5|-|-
TGTGCCAGCAGTTACTCGTCCGGGTCTCAAGAGACCCAGTACTTC
CASSYSSGSQETQYF
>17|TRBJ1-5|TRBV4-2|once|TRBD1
TGTGCCAGCAGCCAAGAGGGGCGGACAGGGGGCAATCAGCCCCAGCATTTT
CASSQEGRTGGNQPQHF
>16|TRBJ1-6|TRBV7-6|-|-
TGTGCCAGCAGACCCTCGCGGTGGGATTATAATTCACCCCTCCACTTT
CASRPSRWDYNSPLHF
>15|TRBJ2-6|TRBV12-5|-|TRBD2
TGTGCTAGTGCCGGGGGGAGCTCTGGGGCCAACGTCCTGACTTTC
CASAGGSSGANVLTF
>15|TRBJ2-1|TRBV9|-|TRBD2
TGTGCCAGCAGCGTAGGGCGCGGGGGGGCCTATGAGCAGTTCTTC
CASSVGRGGAYEQFF
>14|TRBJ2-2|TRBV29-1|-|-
TGCAGCGTAACGCCGGGGGTTAACACCGGGGAGCTGTTTTTT
CSVTPGVNTGELFF
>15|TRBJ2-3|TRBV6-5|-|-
TGTGCCAGCATGATAACGGGGCTGGGCACAGATACGCAGTATTTT
CASMITGLGTDTQYF
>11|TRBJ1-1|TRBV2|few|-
TGTGCCAGCAGCTGGTACACTGAAGCTTTCTTT
CASSWYTEAFF
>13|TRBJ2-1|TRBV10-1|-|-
TGCGCCAGCAACTTCTGCGGGTACAATGAGCAGTTCTTC
CASNFCGYNEQFF
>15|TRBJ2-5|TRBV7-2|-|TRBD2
TGTGCCAGCAGCTTGGATAGCGGGATCGCCGAGACCCAGTACTTC
CASSLDSGIAETQYF
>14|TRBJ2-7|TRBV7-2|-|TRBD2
TGTGCCAGCTTGATAGTGGGAGGGATCGGCGAGCAGTACTTC
CASLIVGGIGEQYF
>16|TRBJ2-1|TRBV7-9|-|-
TGTGCCAGCAGCTTAGGTCCTTTGGAGGGGCGGAGTGAGCAGTTCTTC
CASSLGPLEGRSEQFF
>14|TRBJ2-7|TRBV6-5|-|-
TGTGCCAGCGGTATTGGTAGGAGCTCCTACGAGCAGTACTTC
CASGIGRSSYEQYF
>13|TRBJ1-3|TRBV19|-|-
TGTGCCAGTAGTCGGGGATCTGGAAACACCATATATTTT
CASSRGSGNTIYF
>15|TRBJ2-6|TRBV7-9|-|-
TGTGCCAGCAGCTTAGCAGGGACCGGGGCCAACGTCCTGACTTTC
CASSLAGTGANVLTF
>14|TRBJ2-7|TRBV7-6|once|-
TGTGCCAGCAGCTTAGACACAAACCTACGAGAGCAGTACTTC
CASSLDTNLREQYF
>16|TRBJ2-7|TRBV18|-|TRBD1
TGTGCCAGCTCACTCTCCGGGACAGGGGCCTCCTACGAGCAGTACTTC
CASSLSGTGASYEQYF
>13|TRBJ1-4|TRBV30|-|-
TGTGCCTGGAACGCTGACAGTAATGAAAAACTGTTTTTT
CAWNADSNEKLFF
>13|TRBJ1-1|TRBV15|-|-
TGTGCCACCAGCAGAGATTTGGGTAGGGTGAATTTCTTT
CATSRDLGRVNFF
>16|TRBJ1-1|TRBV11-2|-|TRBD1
TGTGCCAGCAGCTCCCGACAGGGTTACGGGCTCACTGAAGCTTTCTTT
CASSSRQGYGLTEAFF
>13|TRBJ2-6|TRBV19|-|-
TGTGCCAGTAGGGCCTGGGGGGCCAACGTCCTGACTTTC
CASRAWGANVLTF
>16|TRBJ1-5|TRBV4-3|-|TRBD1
TGCGCCAGCAGCCTGACCCAGGGGGCAGGGGGTCAGCCCCAGCATTTT
CASSLTQGAGGQPQHF
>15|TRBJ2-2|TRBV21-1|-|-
TGTGCCAGCAGCTACACCCAGGGTAACACCGGGGAGCTGTTTTTT
CASSYTQGNTGELFF
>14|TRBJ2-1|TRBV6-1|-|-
TGTGCCAGCAGTGAAGCCCAGGGGCAGGTTGAGCAGTTCTTC
CASSEAQGQVEQFF
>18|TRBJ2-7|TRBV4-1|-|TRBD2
TGCGCCAGCAGCCAACTGCCCCTGACTAGCGGGGGGGCCTACGAGCAGTACTTC
CASSQLPLTSGGAYEQYF
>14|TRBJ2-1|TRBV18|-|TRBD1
TGTGCCAGCTCACCACTACAGGGGTACAATGAGCAGTTCTTC
CASSPLQGYNEQFF
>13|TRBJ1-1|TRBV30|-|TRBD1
TGTGCCTTGGGACAGGGCATTACTGGTTCGGCTTTCTTT
CALGQGITGSAFF
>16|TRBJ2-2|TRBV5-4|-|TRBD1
TGTGCCAGCAGCCTGGGGGGACAGGGTAACACCGGGGAGCTGTTTTTT
CASSLGGQGNTGELFF
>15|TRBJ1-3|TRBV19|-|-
TGTGCCAGTAGTTATCCCGGGGCATCTGGAAACACCATATATTTT
CASSYPGASGNTIYF
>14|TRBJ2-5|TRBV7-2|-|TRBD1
TGTGCCAGCAGCCCACAGGGGGCCCCAGAGACCCAGTACTTC
CASSPQGAPETQYF
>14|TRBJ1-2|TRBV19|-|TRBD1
TGTGCCAGTAGTGGCTGGACAGGAACCTATGGCTACACCTTC
CASSGWTGTYGYTF
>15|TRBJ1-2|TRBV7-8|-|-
TGTGCCAGCAGCTTAGCCGAGGTCGGAGCCTATGGCTACACCTTC
CASSLAEVGAYGYTF
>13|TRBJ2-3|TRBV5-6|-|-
TGTGCCAGCAGCTTAGACAGTACAGATACGCAGTATTTT
CASSLDSTDTQYF
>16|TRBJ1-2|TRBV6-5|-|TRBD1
TGTGCCAGCAGTTACCTCCGGACAGGGGGGAGCTATGGCTACACCTTC
CASSYLRTGGSYGYTF
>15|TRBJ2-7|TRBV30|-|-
TGTGCCTGGAGTGTACGGGACACCCGTTTCTACGAGCAGTACTTC
CAWSVRDTRFYEQYF
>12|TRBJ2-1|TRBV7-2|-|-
TGTGCCAGCAGCTTAATCGAGGGTGAGCAGTTCTTC
CASSLIEGEQFF
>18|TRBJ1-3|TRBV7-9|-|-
TGTGCCAGCAGCTTAGCGCTGGGAGCAGCGAGCTCTGGAAACACCATATATTTT
CASSLALGAASSGNTIYF
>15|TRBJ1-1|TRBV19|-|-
TGTGCCAGTAGTTCGCTTGCTGTGGAGGGGACTGAAGCTTTCTTT
CASSSLAVEGTEAFF
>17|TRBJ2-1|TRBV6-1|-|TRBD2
TGTGCCAGCAGTGAGCTGGCCGGGACTACCCCTTACAATGAGCAGTTCTTC
CASSELAGTTPYNEQFF
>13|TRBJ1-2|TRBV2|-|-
TGTGCCAGCAGCCCTGACTATAACTATGGCTACACCTTC
CASSPDYNYGYTF
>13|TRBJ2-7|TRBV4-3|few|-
TGCGCCAGCAGCCAAGATCAGGGGGGAGAGCAGTACTTC
CASSQDQGGEQYF
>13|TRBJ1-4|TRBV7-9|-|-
TGTGCCAGCAGCTTAAACAGGGTGGAAAAACTGTTTTTT
CASSLNRVEKLFF
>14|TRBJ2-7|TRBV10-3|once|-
TGTGCCATCAGTGAGTCGAACGCAGGGCTTGAGCAGTACTTC
CAISESNAGLEQYF